This entry lists 15 T cell receptor beta chains sequenced from one sample in a study of human T cells and chemical hapten exposure. One entry per CDR3 protein, called by TCRdb with MiXCR from the RACE reads. Here the sample spans 250,000 to 300,000 distinct CDR3 sequences, approximately 7.5% being singletons. The time point here: pre-sensitization, week 0. As to treatment: therapeutic diphenylcyclopropenone sensitization with weekly scalp DPC. Material: whole blood, obtained in connection with sensitization to the hapten diphenylcyclopropenone (DPC). These receptors were taken from a young man with alopecia areata. Some clones in this sample may be carry-over from other donors' samples.

This clonotype came up many times. CDR3 DNA: TGTGCCAGCAGCCAAGATCCCTCCTACGAGCAGTACGTC. This codes for CASSQDPSYEQYV. V and J are TRBV3-1 and TRBJ2-7; no reliable D call. Germline V lookup: CDR1 LGHDT, CDR2 YNNKEL (reference sequence). The CDR3 runs to 13 residues. The V end was cut by 0 bases, the J end by 0 bases, with 3 bases between.

This clonotype turned up a few times. The chain couples TRBV6-2 or TRBV6-3 to TRBJ2-5, with D perhaps matching TRBD1 (5 bases). Germline V gene lookup returns CDR1 MNHEY and CDR2 SVGEGT. The CDR3 spans 15 residues. V lost 6 bases and J lost 2, with 16 bases in between. The CDR3 loop is CASSPQVTNQETQYF. In nucleotides, the CDR3 is TGTGCCAGCAGCCCACAGGTGACCAATCAAGAGACCCAGTACTTC.

This clonotype was observed a handful of times. V is TRBV10-2 and J is TRBJ1-5; D gene unclear. V was trimmed by 8 bases and J by 3 bases, leaving 8 bases between them. Germline CDR1 and CDR2: WSHSY and SAAADI. CDR3 length: 12 residues. CDR3 bases: TGCGCCAGCGGAGACTTCAATCAGCCCCAGCATTTT. This codes for CASGDFNQPQHF.

Points on this clonotype: A much larger clone is a single base away; this may be a read error. V gene TRBV28 combines with J gene TRBJ2-1, with TRBD1 matching over 12 bases. The CDR3 has 15 amino acids. Germline values: CDR1 MDHEN, CDR2 SYDVKM. CDR3 DNA sequence: TGTGTCAGCAGGGCCCGGGACAGGGGGCGCGATGAGCAGTTCTTC. This sequence encodes CVSRARDRGRDEQFF.

This clonotype came up a few times. The J gene is TRBJ2-7, the V gene TRBV5-1; tentative D call: TRBD2 (5 bases). V dropped 5 bases and J dropped 0 bases, with 15 bases sitting between them. The CDR3 is made up of 15 amino acids. Germline V gene data show CDR1 as SGHRS and CDR2 as YFSETQ. CDR3 DNA: TGCGCCAGCAGTCCGAGCGGAGTAAGCTCCTACGAGCAGTACTTC. It specifies CASSPSGVSSYEQYF.

This clonotype came up many times. The V call is TRBV2, the J call TRBJ1-2; a weak D match, TRBD1 (5 bases). The CDR3 has 14 residues. The germline V gene has CDR1 SNHLY and CDR2 FYNNEI. V lost 6 bases and J 1 base, leaving 12 bases between the germline ends. In nucleotides, the CDR3 is TGTGCCAGCAGAGTGACAGAACATAACTATGGCTACACCTTC. It is translated as CASRVTEHNYGYTF.

The chain has TRBV18 and TRBJ2-7; TRBD1 agrees at 11 bases. The CDR3 is 16 residues long. V lost 0 bases, J lost 7 bases, and 8 bases stayed unmatched. Germline values: CDR1 KGHSH, CDR2 LQKENI. The CDR3 DNA reads TGTGCCAGCTCACCACCGCCCGGACAGGGGGCTCGGGAGCAGTACTTC. This translates into CASSPPPGQGAREQYF. The full variable domain, rest sourced from reference TRBV18 and TRBJ2-7, is NAGVMQNPRHLVRRRGQEARLRCSPMKGHSHVYWYRQLPEEGLKFMVYLQKENIIDESGMPKERFSAEFPKEGPSILRIQQVVRGDSAAYFCASSPPPGQGAREQYFGPGTRLTVT.

V is TRBV5-6 and J is TRBJ2-3, with 16 bases identical to TRBD2. The CDR3 spans 19 residues. The germline CDR1 and CDR2 sequences are SGHDT and YYEEEE. With 4 bases clipped from V and 0 bases from J, the junction kept 8 bases outside the gene matches. The CDR3 DNA follows: TGTGCCAGCAGCACGCCGGGACTAGCGGGGGGGCCGAGCACAGATACGCAGTATTTT. It translates to CASSTPGLAGGPSTDTQYF.

This clonotype appeared many times. The chain joins TRBV7-3 to TRBJ1-6; TRBD1 is a possible D gene (5 bases). The V gene's germline CDR1 is SGHTA and CDR2 FQGTGA. Trimming took 4 bases from V and 4 from J, leaving 11 bases between them. CDR3 length: 15 amino acids. Here the CDR3 reads CASSSRDGYNSPLHF. The DNA for the CDR3 is TGTGCCAGCAGCTCAAGGGACGGATATAATTCACCCCTCCACTTT.

The V and J genes are TRBV6-1 and TRBJ2-5; perhaps TRBD2 as D (5 bases). The germline gives CDR1 MNHNS, CDR2 SASEGT. The CDR3 runs 13 residues. V was pared by 8 bases and J by 4 bases, with 14 bases between. CDR3 nucleotides: TGTGCCAGCCGGACTCGCGGGCGAGAGACCCAGTACTTC. Its protein is CASRTRGRETQYF.

This clonotype was seen many times. The rearrangement joins TRBV6-2 or TRBV6-3 to TRBJ2-7, with TRBD1 as a possible D gene (5 bases). The CDR3 is made up of 15 amino acids. Trimming pared 5 bases from V and 1 base from J, leaving 15 bases between. The germline V gene encodes CDR1 MNHEY and CDR2 SVGEGT. The CDR3 loop is CASSAFLTGSYEQYF. CDR3 sequence (DNA): TGTGCCAGCAGTGCCTTTTTAACAGGTTCCTACGAGCAGTACTTC.

The chain combines TRBV13 with TRBJ1-1, with a tentative D call TRBD1 (5 bases). V was trimmed by 2 bases and J by 5 bases, leaving 18 bases between them. CDR1 and CDR2 (germline): PRHDT, FYEKMQ (reference sequence). The CDR3 totals 16 residues. The DNA of the CDR3 is TGTGCCAGCAGCTTACGAGGGGAGCCCCCCCGTACTGAAGCTTTCTTT. This codes for CASSLRGEPPRTEAFF.

This chain links TRBV3-1 with TRBJ1-6, with D possibly matching TRBD1 (6 bases). Germline V gene sequence: CDR1 LGHDT, CDR2 YNNKEL (reference sequence). This CDR3 is built from 14 residues. Trimming cost V 5 bases and J 13 bases, with 18 bases left between them. In nucleotides, the CDR3 is TGTGCCAGCAGCATAGCGGGACAAGGCTTCCCCCTCCACTTT. It encodes CASSIAGQGFPLHF.

This clonotype was picked up a small number of times. This chain joins TRBV6-2 or TRBV6-3 and TRBJ2-7; TRBD1 aligns across 7 bases. The CDR3 has 12 amino acids. Germline V CDR1 and CDR2: MNHEY, SVGEGT. V lost 6 bases, J lost 6 bases, and 5 bases stayed unmatched. The CDR3 DNA reads as TGTGCCAGCAGCTACGGGACAGTCGAGCAGTACTTC. Its translation: CASSYGTVEQYF.

This clonotype was picked up a small number of times. The chain couples TRBV9 to TRBJ2-4; 10 bases agree with TRBD1. Germline CDR1 and CDR2: SGDLS and YYNGEE. The CDR3 has 14 amino acids. V shed 3 bases, J shed 6 bases, and the junction held 3 bases outside the gene matches. DNA of the CDR3: TGTGCCAGCAGCGGGACAGGGGGTGGAAACATTCAGTACTTC. Residues: CASSGTGGGNIQYF.